Included here is one T cell receptor (beta chain) sequence, with context. The clone's antigen remains unknown. The sample holds no much larger clone one base away, and base qualities are not on file. This sample is drawn from a study of cytomegalovirus exposure and HLA in healthy donors (dated by TCRdb to 2016 to 2017). Study-wide context: An earlier analysis of about 560 of the donors reported 276 Gb of sequence data and 100 million to 120 million unique TCR beta sequences obtained from around 170 million T cells. An early release that covered several hundred HLA-typed donors contained 250 to 350 gigabases of sequencing data and 85 million to 100 million unique TCR sequences. Among the roughly 370 genotyped donors, approximately 77% belonged to the genetic ancestry cluster associated with self-reported Caucasian donors. The study aimed to test whether cataloging public T cell receptors could reveal signatures of past pathogen exposure. Using immunosequencing, the study profiled T cell repertoires from 666 subjects and related those repertoires to cytomegalovirus serostatus. A separate validation cohort of more than 100 different subjects was used in addition to the 666-subject first cohort. The study combined high-throughput TCR immunosequencing, statistical association of individual TCRs with disease status, and machine learning to predict cytomegalovirus infection status. A later analysis re-analyzed previously published TCR beta repertoires from 550 to 700 donors and added high-resolution HLA genotyping to study TCR occurrence patterns. In the later analysis, no new phenotypic data were used to find candidate immune exposures; instead, reliance was placed on TCR beta sequences and their occurrence across donors. An earlier analysis of approximately 640 of the donors applied high-throughput TCR beta sequencing to assess whether each TCR beta V gene segment acted as functional or pseudogenic. Donor age, sex, ethnicity and CMV serostatus were compiled together with the repertoire data. A later genetic analysis took genome-wide SNP genotypes for about 55% of the roughly 700 donors and used that subset as a discovery cohort. Every discovery cohort repertoire had been produced on one sequencing platform. Both class I and class II loci were covered by HLA typing, at four-digit resolution. Typing coverage differed by locus: A, B, C, DRB1 and DQB1 were typed in roughly 620-630 donors, DQA1 in about 500, DPA1 in around 580, and DPB1 in roughly 450. Because of strong linkage in the cohort, roughly five DR-DQ haplotypes were treated as single units for association and clustering. Among 398 genotyped donors of the cohort, an average of roughly 230,000 unique TCR beta nucleotide sequences was sequenced per donor, of which approximately 18% were non-productive.

In total, just over 650 healthy bone marrow donors made up the cohort. Cohort members were all nominally healthy when sampled, although unrecorded immune exposures were likely present. The donor tested CMV seronegative, placing the donor among the 350 or so seronegative members of the cohort. A peripheral blood sample was provided by each donor, and peripheral blood mononuclear cells were used for TCR beta sequencing. Genomic DNA was extracted from the blood cell samples with the Qiagen DNeasy Blood Extraction Kit. Receptors were amplified or captured by the immunoSEQ multiplex PCR assay. A mixture of 60 forward primers for TCR Vbeta segments and 13 reverse primers for TCR Jbeta segments was used in the multiplex PCR. The CDR3 region of rearranged TCR beta genes was amplified from genomic DNA with a multiplex PCR assay. Amplified TCR beta libraries were sequenced as 87-base-pair reads on the Illumina HiSeq System. As for how the authors treated the data: A later analysis counted some 74 million unique TCR beta chains across the 650 to 800 repertoires, and approximately 11 million of these chains were shared by at least two donors. To remove PCR and sequencing errors, raw reads were error-corrected and collapsed into unique sequences using a nearest-neighbor algorithm that merged closely related sequences. To assign V, D and J gene segments, CDR3 sequences were aligned to IMGT reference sequences. For a sequence to be retained, at least a six-nucleotide match to both a V gene segment and a J gene segment was required. A rearrangement counted as productive if the CDR3 had no stop codons and remained in frame with V and J, and every other rearrangement counted as non-productive. Following IMGT convention, CDR3 was defined as the stretch from the second conserved V-encoded cysteine to the conserved J-encoded phenylalanine. Sequences without an unambiguous match to a single V gene segment were excluded from the earlier analysis of a few hundred of the donors. An earlier analysis of fewer than 750 of the donors called V segments functional above 56.7% productive rearrangements and segregating when the between-donor standard deviation exceeded 5%. A statistical classification framework was built to diagnose cytomegalovirus status from the catalog of TCR beta chain sequences. In a later analysis, TCR nucleotide sequences were compared against IMGT/GENE-DB human TR gene sequences so that V and J genes could be assigned. In a later analysis, CDR3 sequences and most-parsimonious VDJ recombination scenarios were assigned using the TCRdist pipeline. A later analysis defined each TCR beta chain by its CDR3 amino acid sequence plus V-gene family, and excluded reads lacking a unique V-gene family. A later analysis removed several hundred highly shared, low-generation-probability nucleotide sequences to deal with suspected cross-contamination and a sequencing artifact. A later analysis calculated a clonal expansion index for each public chain from normalized within-repertoire ranks of inferred template counts. In a later analysis, generation probabilities were computed using a VDJ recombination model fitted to out-of-frame rearrangements, and the results were checked against IGoR. Hypergeometric tests were used in a later analysis to score TCR-TCR, TCR-HLA and TCR-CMV co-occurrence, with a repertoire-size bias correction applied to the TCR pairs. False discovery rates were estimated in a later analysis by permuting HLA or CMV assignments 20 times. In a later analysis, co-occurring TCRs were grouped with DBSCAN, and TCRdist sequence similarity was added when clustering was performed within HLA-allele-positive subsets. Repertoires with fewer than 30,000 or more than 120,000 public chains were left out of co-occurrence clustering, as were a handful of repertoires with anomalous nucleotide sharing. TCRdb retrieved this table from immuneACCESS and kept in-frame rearrangements only. Not all clones are present; in checked studies, unresolved V genes account for under half, and no reason is known for the remainder. For V, J and clone size, that table is used; D and trimming come from the DNA. Present in this sample are about 130,000 clones, about 83% of which were seen just once. The top ten hold around 1.2% of the sample.

Here is what the overall study found, with its caveats: Assigning TCR associations to individual alleles was difficult when HLA alleles, especially DR and DQ, strongly co-occurred. V-gene and J-gene trimming of TCR beta chains was associated with a missense DCLRE1C variant in a later genetic analysis, and the association was replicated in an independent cohort. Because counts were too low, seventeen rarely observed V segments, including chromosome 9 orphons, were excluded from the earlier analysis of 587 of the donors. According to a later analysis, parvovirus B19, influenza, CMV and Epstein-Barr virus appeared linked to several top co-occurrence clusters. The 87-base-pair reads could not distinguish some IMGT-functional V segments, including TRBV6-2 and TRBV6-3, so those segments were excluded. In both the original and validation cohorts, the classifier was reported to diagnose cytomegalovirus status with high specificity and sensitivity. The authors suggested that the approach could potentially be extended to other disease states and immunological phenotypes. A further reported finding was that TCR beta sequences accurately predicted the HLA-A and HLA-B alleles for most subjects in the first cohort. The only immune exposure information available for the cohort was CMV serostatus. In a later analysis, TCR association rates were found to vary across HLA loci, with the most associated TCRs seen for DRB1 alleles and the fewest for HLA-C alleles. Correlated functional status among segregating V segments might reflect linkage disequilibrium, but an unknown experimental factor could not be ruled out. Most TCR sequences were seen in very few donors, while some public TCRs were found in many individuals. Three of the identified cytomegalovirus-associated TCR beta chains were confirmed in vitro to be specific for cytomegalovirus antigens. A later analysis found that most CMV-associated TCR beta chains appeared HLA-restricted, with HLA associations seemingly driven largely by CMV exposure. In a later genetic analysis, fewer N-insertions in productive TCRs were reported among donors in an Asian-associated ancestry cluster than the roughly 670-donor mean. This cohort had only TCR beta chains sequenced, and the lack of alpha or paired-chain data limited which features could be detected. Compared with equally common non-associated chains, HLA-associated TCR beta chains in a later analysis were more clonally expanded and had lower generation probabilities. Presence/absence analyses assumed roughly uniform sequencing depth across donors, an assumption that may not hold. At a false discovery rate of 0.05, a later analysis linked around 17,000 TCR beta sequences to specific HLA alleles. In the study, some 160 TCR beta chains were listed as associated with cytomegalovirus. The sequencing pipeline was judged likely to have produced a cluster of highly shared sequence variants as a technical artifact. Because HLA typing was unavailable for some donors at each locus, only the typed subset was used in association tests. An earlier analysis of 450 to 750 of the donors showed that most TCR beta V segments appeared in productive rearrangements either about 87% or about 30% of the time, which broadly matched IMGT annotations.

V is reduced by 7 bases and J by 6 bases, leaving a spacing of 18 bases between them. The CDR3 spans 14 residues, from the cysteine through the phenylalanine. The sequence is cut down to CDR3 DNA, 42 bases in frame from base 1. CDR1 and CDR2, looked up from the germline V gene, are KGHSH and LQKENI. The chain employs TRBV18 and TRBJ1-1; a weak D assignment points to TRBD1 (6 bases agree). The sequence came from a girl aged 2-10 years in good health and CMV-seronegative. Input material: PBMCs. The nucleotide sequence is TGTGCCAGCTTAACCGCAACAGGGAGGGCTGAAGCTTTCTTT. It encodes CASLTATGRAEAFF.